This note documents a single T cell receptor (beta chain) sequence. The CDR3 is 16 residues long. A second PCR, run for roughly 7 to 11 cycles, used a sample-barcoded 5' primer plus a J-beta primer mix. Every cDNA molecule bore a tag from a template-switch adaptor containing 12 random nucleotides. TCRdb independently ran MiXCR on the 5' RACE reads; one entry per CDR3 protein. This table has under 1,100,000 distinct CDR3 sequences, almost 25% appearing once. This sample stems from a study of blood T cells in healthy people across ages. Each sample provided at least 5.5 micrograms of extracted total RNA. The same data also contributed to another study, on T cells of mothers and their children. Per that paper: Whatever RNA was extracted went entirely into cDNA synthesis, at roughly 1.5 ug per 15 ul. Related mother-child pairs shared slightly more overlap than unrelated pairs, but the difference was non-significant.

This TCR was recovered from a girl aged 2-10 years in good health. The specimen sequenced was blood. V usage is TRBV21-1 and J usage is TRBJ2-6; no DNA check was done on the table's D call, TRBD1. TRBV21-1 is a pseudogene segment. The CDR3 DNA is TGTGCCACCCCGGAACAGTGTGAGACTGGGGCCAACGTCCTGACTTTC. Its translation is CATPEQCETGANVLTF.